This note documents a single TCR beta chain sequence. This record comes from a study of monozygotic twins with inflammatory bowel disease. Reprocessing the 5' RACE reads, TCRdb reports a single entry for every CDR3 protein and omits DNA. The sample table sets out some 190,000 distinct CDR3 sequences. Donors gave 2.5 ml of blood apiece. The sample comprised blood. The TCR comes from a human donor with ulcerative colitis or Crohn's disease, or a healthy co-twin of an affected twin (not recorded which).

The CDR3 spells CASSLGGDSTYEQYF. This rearrangement joins TRBV7-2 to TRBJ2-7; TCRdb outputs TRBD2, but without DNA this stays unchecked. Looked up from germline, CDR1 is SGHTA and CDR2 is FQGNSA. This CDR3 is 15 amino acids long. Filled out from reference TRBV7-2 and TRBJ2-7, the complete variable domain reads GAGVSQSPSNKVTEKGKDVELRCDPISGHTALYWYRQSLGQGLEFLIYFQGNSAPDKSGLPSDRFSAERTGGSVSTLTIQRTQQEDSAVYLCASSLGGDSTYEQYFGPGTRLTVT.